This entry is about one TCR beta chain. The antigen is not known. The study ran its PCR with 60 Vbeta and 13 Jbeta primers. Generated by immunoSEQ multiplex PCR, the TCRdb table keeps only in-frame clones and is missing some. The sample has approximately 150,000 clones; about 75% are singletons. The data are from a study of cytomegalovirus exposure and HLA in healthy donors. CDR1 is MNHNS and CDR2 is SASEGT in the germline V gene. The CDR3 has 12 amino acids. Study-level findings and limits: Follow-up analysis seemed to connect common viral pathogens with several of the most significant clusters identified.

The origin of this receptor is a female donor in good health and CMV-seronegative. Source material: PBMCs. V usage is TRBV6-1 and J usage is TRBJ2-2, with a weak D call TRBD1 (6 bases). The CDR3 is CADRSNTGELFF. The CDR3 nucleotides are TGTGCGGACAGATCGAACACCGGGGAGCTGTTTTTT.